The rows below give T cell receptor beta chains drawn from one sample of a study of CD8 T cells in Susac syndrome. TCRdb processed the immunoSEQ multiplex PCR reads anew with MiXCR; each CDR3 protein has one entry. Counted here are hundreds of thousands of distinct CDR3 sequences, 65% to 90% occurring once; the ten biggest clones make up 0.2% to 0.25%. Sequenced sample: CD8+ T cells from PBMCs. These receptors were collected from a human donor with multiple sclerosis. Both conserved end residues are part of each CDR3. Each record gives: V gene, D gene, CDR3 length, clone size, J gene, CDR3 DNA, CDR3 protein. The D gene is left open where the match is weak. Clone sizes are given selectively: once, few, many, or a class where the clone is expanded.

v_call: TRBV18
d_call: NA
cdr3_length: 11
clone_size: once
j_call: TRBJ2-1
cdr3_nt: TGTGCCACCGAGGGGGACAATGAGCAGTTCTTC
cdr3_aa: CATEGDNEQFF

v_call: TRBV28
d_call: NA
cdr3_length: 15
clone_size: NA
j_call: TRBJ1-1
cdr3_nt: TGTGCCAGCAGTTTGCAGGAACCCATGAACACTGAAGCTTTCTTT
cdr3_aa: CASSLQEPMNTEAFF

v_call: TRBV7-2
d_call: NA
cdr3_length: 16
clone_size: NA
j_call: TRBJ2-1
cdr3_nt: TGTGCCAGCAGCCCATGGGACACCGGAGGGTACAATGAGCAGTTCTTC
cdr3_aa: CASSPWDTGGYNEQFF

v_call: TRBV6-2/TRBV6-3
d_call: TRBD1
cdr3_length: 20
clone_size: NA
j_call: TRBJ1-2
cdr3_nt: TGTGCCAGCAGTCTCCGGACAGCGGGGACAGAGGGCCAACTCTTCTATGGCTACACCTTC
cdr3_aa: CASSLRTAGTEGQLFYGYTF

v_call: TRBV6-5
d_call: NA
cdr3_length: 13
clone_size: few
j_call: TRBJ1-2
cdr3_nt: TGTGCCAGCAGTTACTCGTTATTTGATGGCTACACCTTC
cdr3_aa: CASSYSLFDGYTF

v_call: TRBV28
d_call: NA
cdr3_length: 14
clone_size: once
j_call: TRBJ2-1
cdr3_nt: TGTGCCAGCAGTTTGATAGGGGCCTACAATGAGCAGTTCTTC
cdr3_aa: CASSLIGAYNEQFF

v_call: TRBV6-2/TRBV6-3
d_call: NA
cdr3_length: 12
clone_size: NA
j_call: TRBJ2-7
cdr3_nt: TGTGCCAGCAGTTACTTTGGGGTCGAGCAGTACTTC
cdr3_aa: CASSYFGVEQYF

v_call: TRBV27
d_call: NA
cdr3_length: 17
clone_size: NA
j_call: TRBJ1-1
cdr3_nt: TGTGCCAGCAGCCCCATGATCAGGTTAGATTCGAACACTGAAGCTTTCTTT
cdr3_aa: CASSPMIRLDSNTEAFF

v_call: TRBV27
d_call: NA
cdr3_length: 13
clone_size: NA
j_call: TRBJ2-7
cdr3_nt: TGTGCCAGCAGTTTTCACAGGGCCAGCGAGCAGTACTTC
cdr3_aa: CASSFHRASEQYF

v_call: TRBV29-1
d_call: NA
cdr3_length: 12
clone_size: NA
j_call: TRBJ2-3
cdr3_nt: TGCAGCGTAGGAGTTCGAGCAGATACGCAGTATTTT
cdr3_aa: CSVGVRADTQYF

v_call: TRBV7-9
d_call: NA
cdr3_length: 17
clone_size: NA
j_call: TRBJ2-3
cdr3_nt: TGTGCCAGCAGCTCCACCGGGGGCGTCGCGCCCACAGATACGCAGTATTTT
cdr3_aa: CASSSTGGVAPTDTQYF

v_call: TRBV28
d_call: TRBD2
cdr3_length: 19
clone_size: NA
j_call: TRBJ2-1
cdr3_nt: TGTGCCAGCAGTCCGGGACTAGCGGGAGCTTCCTTTTCCTACAATGAGCAGTTCTTC
cdr3_aa: CASSPGLAGASFSYNEQFF

v_call: TRBV5-5
d_call: NA
cdr3_length: 15
clone_size: NA
j_call: TRBJ1-2
cdr3_nt: TGTGCCAGCAGCCTCAGACAGACGGCTGGCTATGGCTACACCTTC
cdr3_aa: CASSLRQTAGYGYTF

v_call: TRBV19
d_call: NA
cdr3_length: 13
clone_size: NA
j_call: TRBJ2-1
cdr3_nt: TGTGCCAGTAGTATAGATGTCTACAATGAGCAGTTCTTC
cdr3_aa: CASSIDVYNEQFF

v_call: TRBV11-2
d_call: NA
cdr3_length: 14
clone_size: NA
j_call: TRBJ1-3
cdr3_nt: TGTGCCAGCAGCCCGGGCCTTCTTGGAAACACCATATATTTT
cdr3_aa: CASSPGLLGNTIYF

v_call: TRBV20-1
d_call: NA
cdr3_length: 15
clone_size: NA
j_call: TRBJ1-3
cdr3_nt: TGCAGTGCTAGAGTGGGGGGGCGCAGAGGCAACACCATATATTTT
cdr3_aa: CSARVGGRRGNTIYF

v_call: TRBV12-3/TRBV12-4
d_call: TRBD2
cdr3_length: 17
clone_size: NA
j_call: TRBJ2-5
cdr3_nt: TGTGCCAGCAGTTTACCCCCTCATGCGGGAGAAGAGGAGACCCAGTACTTC
cdr3_aa: CASSLPPHAGEEETQYF

v_call: TRBV2
d_call: NA
cdr3_length: 15
clone_size: NA
j_call: TRBJ2-1
cdr3_nt: TGTGCCAGCAGTGAGGGGCTGACGGACTACAATGAGCAGTTCTTC
cdr3_aa: CASSEGLTDYNEQFF

v_call: TRBV7-6
d_call: TRBD1
cdr3_length: 13
clone_size: NA
j_call: TRBJ1-1
cdr3_nt: TGTGCCAGCAGCTTCCAGACAGGGACTGAAGCTTTCTTT
cdr3_aa: CASSFQTGTEAFF

v_call: TRBV4-3
d_call: TRBD1
cdr3_length: 15
clone_size: NA
j_call: TRBJ1-2
cdr3_nt: TGCGCCAGCAGCCAAGTCCGGGCTGGGACAGGCGGCTACACCTTC
cdr3_aa: CASSQVRAGTGGYTF

v_call: TRBV7-6
d_call: NA
cdr3_length: 17
clone_size: NA
j_call: TRBJ2-1
cdr3_nt: TGTGCCAGCAGCCCTGGACTATTTCCCGTGCCCTACAATGAGCAGTTCTTC
cdr3_aa: CASSPGLFPVPYNEQFF

v_call: TRBV29-1
d_call: TRBD2
cdr3_length: 16
clone_size: NA
j_call: TRBJ2-1
cdr3_nt: TGCAGCGTTGAAGGCACACCTAGCGGGGACTACGATGAGCAGTTCTTC
cdr3_aa: CSVEGTPSGDYDEQFF

v_call: TRBV19
d_call: NA
cdr3_length: 14
clone_size: NA
j_call: TRBJ2-3
cdr3_nt: TGTGCCAGTAGCAGGGAGCCGTCCGGAGATACGCAGTATTTT
cdr3_aa: CASSREPSGDTQYF

v_call: TRBV29-1
d_call: NA
cdr3_length: 13
clone_size: NA
j_call: TRBJ2-2
cdr3_nt: TGCAGCCATACGGGTACGAACACCGGGGAGCTGTTTTTT
cdr3_aa: CSHTGTNTGELFF

v_call: TRBV4-3
d_call: NA
cdr3_length: 12
clone_size: NA
j_call: TRBJ2-7
cdr3_nt: TGTGCCAGCAGCCAAGATTCTAGGGAGCAGTACTTC
cdr3_aa: CASSQDSREQYF

v_call: TRBV6-1
d_call: NA
cdr3_length: 14
clone_size: few
j_call: TRBJ2-7
cdr3_nt: TGTGCCAGCAGTGACCAGGGGGGATCCTACGAGCAGTACTTC
cdr3_aa: CASSDQGGSYEQYF

v_call: TRBV20-1
d_call: NA
cdr3_length: 12
clone_size: NA
j_call: TRBJ2-7
cdr3_nt: TGCAGTGCTAGAGATGGGTCACACGAGCAGTACTTC
cdr3_aa: CSARDGSHEQYF

v_call: TRBV6-4
d_call: NA
cdr3_length: 16
clone_size: NA
j_call: TRBJ2-3
cdr3_nt: TGTGCCAGCAGTGACCTAGGACTCGGCCAGGGGGATACGCAGTATTTT
cdr3_aa: CASSDLGLGQGDTQYF

v_call: TRBV19
d_call: NA
cdr3_length: 13
clone_size: NA
j_call: TRBJ2-1
cdr3_nt: TGTGCCAGTGGGGTTCCTGGCTACAATGAGCAGTTCTTC
cdr3_aa: CASGVPGYNEQFF

v_call: TRBV7-2
d_call: NA
cdr3_length: 16
clone_size: NA
j_call: TRBJ2-3
cdr3_nt: TGTGCCAGCAGCTTAGAGGTAGCGTTTAGCACAGATACGCAGTATTTT
cdr3_aa: CASSLEVAFSTDTQYF

v_call: TRBV28
d_call: TRBD2
cdr3_length: 16
clone_size: NA
j_call: TRBJ2-1
cdr3_nt: TGTGCCAGCAGCCTAGCCTCAAGCGGGATTTACAATGAGCAGTTCTTC
cdr3_aa: CASSLASSGIYNEQFF

v_call: TRBV7-8
d_call: TRBD2
cdr3_length: 15
clone_size: NA
j_call: TRBJ2-1
cdr3_nt: TGTGCCAGCAGCAAAGCGGGGGTGTCAGGCGATGAGCAGTTCTTC
cdr3_aa: CASSKAGVSGDEQFF

v_call: TRBV28
d_call: NA
cdr3_length: 15
clone_size: NA
j_call: TRBJ1-2
cdr3_nt: TGTGCCAGCAGTTTCCACAGTGCCCGATACTATGGCTACACCTTC
cdr3_aa: CASSFHSARYYGYTF

v_call: TRBV6-5
d_call: TRBD1
cdr3_length: 15
clone_size: NA
j_call: TRBJ1-1
cdr3_nt: TGTGCCAGCACCGCCTCCGGGACAGGGAACGCTGAAGCTTTCTTT
cdr3_aa: CASTASGTGNAEAFF

v_call: TRBV10-3
d_call: NA
cdr3_length: 13
clone_size: NA
j_call: TRBJ1-1
cdr3_nt: TGTGCCATCAGTGAGTGGGGGGCAACTGAAGCTTTCTTT
cdr3_aa: CAISEWGATEAFF

v_call: TRBV25-1
d_call: TRBD2
cdr3_length: 16
clone_size: NA
j_call: TRBJ2-5
cdr3_nt: TGTGCCAGCAGTGTAGAGCGGGAGGGCCGGCGGGAGACCCAGTACTTC
cdr3_aa: CASSVEREGRRETQYF

v_call: TRBV5-4
d_call: NA
cdr3_length: 17
clone_size: NA
j_call: TRBJ2-7
cdr3_nt: TGTGCCAGCAGCCAGGGGGCCCCACTAGGGGGGGACTACGAGCAGTACTTC
cdr3_aa: CASSQGAPLGGDYEQYF

v_call: TRBV28
d_call: TRBD2
cdr3_length: 13
clone_size: NA
j_call: TRBJ2-7
cdr3_nt: TGTGCCAGCAGGGGCGGGAGTTCTAGCGAGCAGTACTTC
cdr3_aa: CASRGGSSSEQYF

v_call: TRBV6-6
d_call: TRBD2
cdr3_length: 14
clone_size: NA
j_call: TRBJ2-1
cdr3_nt: TGTGCCAGCAGCGGCAGCGGGAGACCCAATGAGCAGTTCTTC
cdr3_aa: CASSGSGRPNEQFF

v_call: TRBV13
d_call: TRBD1
cdr3_length: 18
clone_size: NA
j_call: TRBJ1-2
cdr3_nt: TGTGCCAGCAGCTTTCCCCCGACAGGGAGCTCATCTTTCTATGGCTACACCTTC
cdr3_aa: CASSFPPTGSSSFYGYTF

v_call: TRBV7-9
d_call: TRBD1
cdr3_length: 16
clone_size: NA
j_call: TRBJ1-5
cdr3_nt: TGTGCCAGCAGCTTAAGTACAGGGGGTAGCAATCAGCCCCAGCATTTT
cdr3_aa: CASSLSTGGSNQPQHF

v_call: TRBV10-3
d_call: NA
cdr3_length: 14
clone_size: NA
j_call: TRBJ2-1
cdr3_nt: TGTGCCATCAGTGACGCAGGGGCGGGGGTAGAGCAGTTCTTC
cdr3_aa: CAISDAGAGVEQFF

v_call: TRBV7-9
d_call: NA
cdr3_length: 16
clone_size: NA
j_call: TRBJ2-7
cdr3_nt: TGTGCCAGCAACTTAGTATCCTACCCAAACTCCTACGAGCAGTACTTC
cdr3_aa: CASNLVSYPNSYEQYF

v_call: TRBV24-1
d_call: TRBD1
cdr3_length: 12
clone_size: once
j_call: TRBJ1-1
cdr3_nt: TGTGCCACCCGGCAGGGGGACACTGAAGCTTTCTTT
cdr3_aa: CATRQGDTEAFF

v_call: TRBV28
d_call: TRBD1
cdr3_length: 16
clone_size: NA
j_call: TRBJ2-7
cdr3_nt: TGTGCCAGCAGTTTCAACCTTCCGGGACAGGGGAACGAGCAGTACTTC
cdr3_aa: CASSFNLPGQGNEQYF

v_call: TRBV7-9
d_call: NA
cdr3_length: 16
clone_size: NA
j_call: TRBJ2-1
cdr3_nt: TGTGCCAGCAGCTTAAAGTCCCGGGACTCTGGCGATGAGCAGTTCTTC
cdr3_aa: CASSLKSRDSGDEQFF

v_call: TRBV28
d_call: NA
cdr3_length: 14
clone_size: NA
j_call: TRBJ2-1
cdr3_nt: TGTGCCAGCAGTTTGGACGGACTGTACAATGAGCAGTTCTTC
cdr3_aa: CASSLDGLYNEQFF

v_call: TRBV15
d_call: NA
cdr3_length: 16
clone_size: NA
j_call: TRBJ1-4
cdr3_nt: TGTGCCACCAGGGTTGATGTAGCTCCAACTAATGAAAAACTGTTTTTT
cdr3_aa: CATRVDVAPTNEKLFF

v_call: TRBV5-4
d_call: TRBD2
cdr3_length: 16
clone_size: NA
j_call: TRBJ2-7
cdr3_nt: TGTGCCAGCAGCCCGGGACTAGCGCCGAGCTCCTACGAGCAGTACTTC
cdr3_aa: CASSPGLAPSSYEQYF

v_call: TRBV27
d_call: NA
cdr3_length: 13
clone_size: NA
j_call: TRBJ2-7
cdr3_nt: TGTGCCAGCAGAGACGGTTTCGTCGACGAGCAGTACTTC
cdr3_aa: CASRDGFVDEQYF

v_call: TRBV9
d_call: NA
cdr3_length: 16
clone_size: NA
j_call: TRBJ1-2
cdr3_nt: TGTGCCAGCAGCGTAGGATTGGCCGCAGCTAACTATGGCTACACCTTC
cdr3_aa: CASSVGLAAANYGYTF

v_call: TRBV3-1
d_call: NA
cdr3_length: 19
clone_size: NA
j_call: TRBJ2-1
cdr3_nt: NA
cdr3_aa: CASSQDCLWGRGTRLLEFF

v_call: TRBV12-3/TRBV12-4
d_call: NA
cdr3_length: 15
clone_size: NA
j_call: TRBJ2-6
cdr3_nt: TGTGCCACGACGGTAGCCCGTGAGGGGGCCAACGTCCTGACTTTC
cdr3_aa: CATTVAREGANVLTF

v_call: TRBV7-6
d_call: NA
cdr3_length: 16
clone_size: NA
j_call: TRBJ2-2
cdr3_nt: TGTGCCAGCAGCTTAGCGGTTTTACCGAACACCGGGGAGCTGTTTTTT
cdr3_aa: CASSLAVLPNTGELFF

v_call: TRBV7-2
d_call: NA
cdr3_length: 16
clone_size: NA
j_call: TRBJ1-5
cdr3_nt: TGTGCCAGCAGCTTAGAGCCGGACGGAAAATATCAGCCCCAGCATTTT
cdr3_aa: CASSLEPDGKYQPQHF

v_call: TRBV28
d_call: NA
cdr3_length: 17
clone_size: NA
j_call: TRBJ2-2
cdr3_nt: TGTGCCAGCAGTTTGCTCTCGAGGGCAGATCAGACCGGGGAGCTGTTTTTT
cdr3_aa: CASSLLSRADQTGELFF

v_call: TRBV7-6
d_call: TRBD2
cdr3_length: 14
clone_size: NA
j_call: TRBJ2-2
cdr3_nt: TGTGCCAGCAGCTTGGGGACTAGCCCCGGGGAGCTGTTTTTT
cdr3_aa: CASSLGTSPGELFF

v_call: TRBV4-1
d_call: NA
cdr3_length: 17
clone_size: NA
j_call: TRBJ1-3
cdr3_nt: TGCGCCAGCAGCCAAGATGGAGGACTTGGGTCTGGAAACACCATATATTTT
cdr3_aa: CASSQDGGLGSGNTIYF

v_call: TRBV28
d_call: NA
cdr3_length: 14
clone_size: NA
j_call: TRBJ2-5
cdr3_nt: TGTGCCAGCAGTGACTGGCGGGTTGAAGAGACCCAGTACTTC
cdr3_aa: CASSDWRVEETQYF

v_call: TRBV19
d_call: NA
cdr3_length: 15
clone_size: NA
j_call: TRBJ2-7
cdr3_nt: TGTGCCAGTAGTATTGGGCCAGGGCCTGCCTACGAGCAGTACTTC
cdr3_aa: CASSIGPGPAYEQYF